A single T cell receptor (beta chain) is shown here with its context. The antigen is not known. Template material for amplifying TCR beta CDR3 regions consisted of RNA transcripts. The TCR CDR3 first-round RT-PCR relied on the HTBI primer set. Using its own MiXCR run on the multiplex PCR reads, TCRdb lists one record per CDR3 protein. Of 660,000 or so distinct CDR3 sequences in the sample, 40% to 55% were seen once. Uncontrolled infection, other autoimmune disease, pregnancy or lactation barred patients from enrollment. Each diagnosis was grounded in clinical symptoms, serum thyroxine and TRAb, thyroid ultrasound, and orbital computed tomography. J was trimmed by 0 bases and V by 3 bases; bases with no gene match: 6. CDR1 is SGHAT, CDR2 FQNNGV, per germline. The CDR3 extends over 16 amino acids. This sample is drawn from a study of T cells in Graves' hyperthyroidism and ophthalmopathy. Study results and caveats: Ophthalmopathy prediction by the model preceded onset by a median approximately six months. Peripheral blood also featured most of the thyroid clonotypes expanded above 0.001.

The receptor was derived from an adult man with Graves' disease, either hyperthyroidism or ophthalmopathy (not recorded which). Sequenced input: peripheral blood or thyroid tissue (not recorded which). The V gene is TRBV11-2, the J gene TRBJ1-1, with 8 bases identical to TRBD1. CDR3 DNA sequence: TGTGCCAGCAGCTTGGGCAGGGGGCGCATGAACACTGAAGCTTTCTTT. Translated, it gives CASSLGRGRMNTEAFF.